This T cell receptor (beta chain) was observed in a study of patients and donors after allogeneic stem cell transplantation. The germline CDR1 and CDR2 sequences are MNHEY and SVGEGT. V was trimmed by 10 bases and J by 5 bases, leaving 21 bases between them. The CDR3 is 15 residues long. In TCRdb, the RT-PCR reads were re-called with MiXCR into one record per CDR3 protein. The profile covers about 40,000 distinct CDR3 sequences, with around a third appearing a single time and more than 70% taken by the ten largest. Sequences were obtained from blood, either unsorted or a sorted T cell fraction (not recorded which). The chain has TRBV6-2 or TRBV6-3 and TRBJ2-1, with D unresolved. The clonotype comes from a human donor who was either an allogeneic HSCT recipient or a stem cell or donor lymphocyte infusion donor (not recorded which). It is not recorded whose cells these are; they may come from a transplant donor. The CDR3 loop is CAILQPDDFNNEQFF. CDR3 bases: TGTGCCATCCTACAACCCGACGACTTTAACAATGAGCAGTTCTTC.